The table lists the clone carrying this T cell receptor (beta chain) with many counts. The data belong to a study of spatial heterogeneity in lung cancer. Study information: In the raw reads, each unique TCR and UMI combination was present more than ten times on average.

One entry per CDR3 protein results from TCRdb running MiXCR on the 5' RACE reads. The top ten hold approximately 55% of the sample, which has about 10,000 distinct CDR3 sequences, more than 3.5% seen once. Time point given: sample taken at primary tumor resection. Trimming pared 6 bases from V and 0 bases from J, leaving 13 bases between. The CDR3 is 15 amino acids. Germline loops: CDR1 MDHEN, CDR2 SYDVKM. The receptor was derived from a female donor with early-stage non-small cell lung cancer. The source was PBMCs, collected at surgery. This chain connects TRBV28 to TRBJ2-3; D gene unclear. The CDR3 here is CASSPPTTSTDTQYF. The CDR3 region has the DNA TGTGCCAGCAGCCCCCCCACCACTAGCACAGATACGCAGTATTTT.